This T cell receptor beta chain was identified in a study of cytomegalovirus exposure and HLA in healthy donors. PCR was performed using 60 Vbeta and 13 Jbeta primers. The protocol was immunoSEQ multiplex PCR, while the TCRdb copy is restricted to in-frame clones and leaves out a portion. The sample records 150,000 to 200,000 clones, roughly 84% being singletons. Findings and caveats of the study: Some highly shared sequence variants likely arose as a pipeline artifact. The authors reported that TCR beta sequences could predict HLA-A and HLA-B alleles. These predictions were accurate for most subjects in the first cohort. Upon later analysis, HLA-associated TCR beta chains proved more clonally expanded than other, equally common chains. Later on, an analysis tied approximately 17,000 TCR beta sequences to HLA alleles at 0.05 false discovery rate.

V lost 0 bases to trimming and J lost 8 bases, with 7 bases between them. CDR3 length: 13 residues. CDR1 is SGHAT and CDR2 is FQNNGV in the germline V gene. Details on this clone: The antigen remains unidentified.

The TCR was taken from a boy younger than 18 in good health and CMV-seronegative. Sequenced sample: PBMCs. The V gene is TRBV11-2, the J gene TRBJ2-2, with a possible D match to TRBD1 (5 bases). The CDR3 DNA follows: TGTGCCAGCAGCTTAGATCGGACAGGGGAGCTGTTTTTT. It codes for CASSLDRTGELFF.